This T cell receptor (beta chain) was identified in a study of blood T cell repertoires in COVID-19. Across the study: PBMCs, B-cell-depleted T cells, or T cells provided the cDNA or gDNA that made up the material.

The V gene end was trimmed by 4 bases and the J gene end by 0 bases; junction bases not matched to a gene: 4. The germline gives CDR1 SGHRS, CDR2 YFSETQ. The CDR3 loop spans 16 amino acids. Here immunoSEQ multiplex PCR was the method, and the copy in TCRdb shows in-frame clones only, minus some. The repertoire holds about 210,000 clones, about 91% seen once, with more than 0.95% in the top ten. This chain connects TRBV5-1 to TRBJ1-6; TRBD1 matches 7 bases. Sequenced material: peripheral blood. The TCR comes from a young man with acute or convalescent COVID-19. CDR3 DNA sequence: TGCGCCAGCAGCCCACAGGGGAGCTCCTATAATTCACCCCTCCACTTT. Translating it yields CASSPQGSSYNSPLHF.